The 28 T cell receptor beta chains below were found in one sample sequenced in a study of radiation and T cells in renal cell carcinoma. The treatment was: treatment-naive control, cytoreductive nephrectomy. Libraries were prepared by immunoSEQ multiplex PCR; TCRdb keeps only in-frame clonotypes and omits some of them. There are some 20,000 clones in the sample; around 50% occur only once, and about 20% lies in the top ten. This specimen consisted of tumor tissue, obtained from a patient whose treatment was nephrectomy without radiotherapy. The receptors stem from a human donor with renal cell carcinoma.

This clone was seen a handful of times. The chain joins TRBV19 to TRBJ1-3; unclear D gene. The CDR3 runs to 13 residues. Germline-derived CDR1 and CDR2 are LNHDA and SQIVND (reference sequence). Trimming pared 10 bases from V and 4 bases from J, leaving 14 bases between. The CDR3 DNA follows: TGTGCCACTTCGACTGGATCAGGAAACACCATATATTTT. This sequence encodes CATSTGSGNTIYF.

This clone was seen more than once but under ten times. This chain joins TRBV11-2 and TRBJ2-3; 7 nucleotides align to TRBD1. The V segment lost 5 bases and the J segment 0 bases; nucleotides outside the gene matches: 11. CDR1 is SGHAT and CDR2 is FQNNGV in the germline V gene. CDR3 size: 17 residues. The CDR3 reads CASSQIRGGPSTDTQYF. The CDR3, as DNA: TGTGCCAGCAGCCAAATAAGAGGGGGCCCTAGCACAGATACGCAGTATTTT. Full variable domain (outside the CDR3, taken from reference TRBV11-2 and TRBJ2-3): EAGVAQSPRYKIIEKRQSVAFWCNPISGHATLYWYQQILGQGPKLLIQFQNNGVVDDSQLPKDRFSAERLKGVDSTLKIQPAKLEDSAVYLCASSQIRGGPSTDTQYFGPGTRLTVL.

This clone was seen just once. The V and J genes are TRBV5-6 and TRBJ2-1; tentative D call: TRBD1 (6 bases). V shed 2 bases and J shed 2 bases, with 11 bases lying between them. Germline-derived CDR1 and CDR2 are SGHDT and YYEEEE. The length of the CDR3 is 15 residues. The CDR3 is CASSLEQGPYNEQFF. CDR3 DNA: TGTGCCAGCAGCTTAGAACAGGGTCCCTACAATGAGCAGTTCTTC.

This clone was counted at least ten times. The chain employs TRBV6-5 and TRBJ1-1, with 9 bases lining up with TRBD1. After removal of 4 bases from V and 5 bases from J, the junction contained 5 bases not matched to a gene. The CDR3 sequence is 14 residues long. Germline CDR1 reads MNHEY; CDR2 reads SVGAGI. The CDR3 nucleotides read TGTGCCAGCAGTTTATGGACAGGGGCGACTGAAGCTTTCTTT. Translating it yields CASSLWTGATEAFF.

V is TRBV5-6 and J is TRBJ2-7; tentative D call: TRBD1 (6 bases). The germline V gene has CDR1 SGHDT and CDR2 YYEEEE. Trimming cost V 0 bases and J 4 bases, with 23 bases left between them. The CDR3 consists of 18 residues. CDR3 sequence reads: CASSLVLRGSQGFYEQYF. In DNA form, the CDR3 reads TGTGCCAGCAGCTTGGTCCTTCGTGGGTCCCAGGGGTTTTACGAGCAGTACTTC.

The chain employs TRBV9 and TRBJ2-1, with 8 bases lining up with TRBD1. The CDR3 covers 14 residues. CDR1 and CDR2 from the germline V gene are SGDLS and YYNGEE. Trimming took 3 bases from V and 5 from J; bases not matched to a gene: 4. The CDR3 is CASSGQGTNNEQFF. The DNA of the CDR3 is TGTGCCAGCAGCGGACAGGGGACCAACAATGAGCAGTTCTTC.

This clone occurred a few times. The chain combines TRBV19 with TRBJ2-1; 7 bases agree with TRBD1. The germline V gene encodes CDR1 LNHDA and CDR2 SQIVND (reference sequence). V shed 4 bases and J 4 bases; nucleotides not matched to a gene: 16. There are 18 residues in the CDR3. The CDR3: CASSTRTGAAVKYNEQFF. In nucleotides, the CDR3 is TGTGCCAGTAGTACTCGGACAGGAGCGGCGGTAAAATACAATGAGCAGTTCTTC.

The chain combines TRBV9 with TRBJ1-2; TRBD1 might be the D (6 bases). This CDR3 is built from 14 residues. V lost 4 bases, J lost 8 bases, and 18 bases lay in between. Germline V lookup: CDR1 SGDLS, CDR2 YYNGEE. The CDR3 region has the DNA TGTGCCAGCAGCACTGGTGGACAGTCCCGGGGCTACACCTTC. Its translation is CASSTGGQSRGYTF. The whole variable domain, remainder taken from reference TRBV9 and TRBJ1-2, is DSGVTQTPKHLITATGQRVTLRCSPRSGDLSVYWYQQSLDQGLQFLIQYYNGEERAKGNILERFSAQQFPDLHSELNLSSLELGDSALYFCASSTGGQSRGYTFGSGTRLTVV.

J is TRBJ2-2 and V is TRBV29-1; the D gene could be TRBD1 or TRBD2 (5 bases each). Trimming took off 7 bases at V and 6 bases at J, with 18 bases between the two ends. Germline assignment: CDR1 SQVTM and CDR2 ANQGSEA. The CDR3 extends over 14 amino acids. CDR3 in amino acids: CSAGPIGTSGELFF. CDR3 sequence (DNA): TGCAGCGCCGGGCCTATAGGGACCTCCGGGGAGCTGTTTTTT.

The rearrangement joins TRBV7-2 to TRBJ2-2; 8 positions agree with TRBD1. The CDR3 spans 15 residues. V lost 5 bases and J lost 1; bases outside the gene matches: 3. The germline V gene encodes CDR1 SGHTA and CDR2 FQGNSA. The CDR3 sequence is CASSPGQGNTGELFF. For the CDR3, the DNA is TGTGCCAGCAGCCCCGGACAGGGGAACACCGGGGAGCTGTTTTTT. Supplemented by reference TRBV7-2 and TRBJ2-2, the full variable domain reads GAGVSQSPSNKVTEKGKDVELRCDPISGHTALYWYRQSLGQGLEFLIYFQGNSAPDKSGLPSDRFSAERTGGSVSTLTIQRTQQEDSAVYLCASSPGQGNTGELFFGEGSRLTVL.

This clone came up many times. The genes are TRBV6-1 and TRBJ1-1; D is unresolved. Germline loops: CDR1 MNHNS, CDR2 SASEGT. V lost 3 bases, J lost 1 base, and 0 bases lay in between. This CDR3 is 11 amino acids long. The CDR3 spells CASSENTEAFF. In DNA form, the CDR3 reads TGTGCCAGCAGTGAGAACACTGAAGCTTTCTTT.

A note on this clone: Other nucleotide sequences from this sample produce the same CDR3. The gene calls are TRBV15 and TRBJ1-5; TRBD1 matches 7 bases. CDR1 is LNHNV, CDR2 YYDKDF, per germline (reference sequence). The CDR3 runs 15 residues. V lost 3 bases, J lost 1 base, and 3 bases stayed unmatched. CDR3 amino acids: CATSREQGSNQPQHF. The CDR3 DNA reads TGTGCCACCAGCAGGGAACAGGGGAGCAATCAGCCCCAGCATTTT.

The chain carries TRBV19 and TRBJ2-1, with D unresolved. Germline V lookup: CDR1 LNHDA, CDR2 SQIVND (reference sequence). The CDR3 totals 11 residues. The V gene lost 4 bases and the J gene lost 8 bases, with 6 bases spanning the gap. The DNA for the CDR3 is TGTGCCAGTAGTAAGTGGGATGAGCAGTTCTTC. Translation gives CASSKWDEQFF.

This clone was observed once. This chain links TRBV19 with TRBJ1-5; a weak D match, TRBD1 (5 bases). This CDR3 has 14 residues. Germline-derived CDR1 and CDR2 are LNHDA and SQIVND (reference sequence). Trimming removed 4 bases from V and 7 bases from J, with 14 bases in between. CDR3 sequence reads: CASSTPPGGQPQHF. The CDR3, as DNA: TGTGCCAGTAGTACCCCTCCCGGGGGGCAGCCCCAGCATTTT.

The chain uses TRBV5-7 and TRBJ1-3; no definite D call. TRBV5-7 is classed as an ORF, of uncertain function. This CDR3 contains 15 residues. V was trimmed by 1 base and J by 0 bases, leaving 8 bases between them. As DNA, the CDR3 is TGTGCCAGCAGCTTGCGGGATCCCTCTGGAAACACCATATATTTT. Protein sequence: CASSLRDPSGNTIYF.

The chain carries TRBV2 and TRBJ1-2, with unresolved D. This CDR3 comprises 12 residues. V was clipped by 2 bases and J by 5 bases, with 6 bases between them. Germline lookup yields CDR1 SNHLY and CDR2 FYNNEI. DNA of the CDR3: TGTGCCAGCAGTGAAATGGGGTATGGCTACACCTTC. Amino acid sequence: CASSEMGYGYTF. Complete variable domain (other parts from reference TRBV2 and TRBJ1-2): EPEVTQTPSHQVTQMGQEVILRCVPISNHLYFYWYRQILGQKVEFLVSFYNNEISEKSEIFDDQFSVERPDGSNFTLKIRSTKLEDSAMYFCASSEMGYGYTFGSGTRLTVV.

This chain joins TRBV9 and TRBJ2-2, with a weak D call TRBD1 (6 bases). Looked up from germline, CDR1 is SGDLS and CDR2 is YYNGEE. Deletions cut 5 bases from V and 4 bases from J, with 21 bases between. The CDR3 runs 17 residues. CDR3 amino acids: CASSVRNRAGTTGELFF. The DNA of the CDR3 is TGTGCCAGCAGTGTAAGAAACAGGGCTGGAACCACCGGGGAGCTGTTTTTT.

This sequence joins TRBV6-1 and TRBJ1-5; D uncertain. This CDR3 contains 12 residues. Per the germline V gene, CDR1 is MNHNS and CDR2 is SASEGT. Between the trimmed V and J ends, which lost 5 bases and 7 bases, there was a span of 9 bases. The CDR3 is CASSRPLQPQHF. CDR3 DNA sequence: TGTGCCAGCAGTAGACCATTACAGCCCCAGCATTTT.

This clone was observed a handful of times. CDR3 sequence: CASSLLGGTGDTYEQYF. CDR3 bases: TGCGCCAGCAGCTTGCTGGGGGGGACAGGGGATACTTACGAGCAGTACTTC. The genes are TRBV5-1 and TRBJ2-7; 10 bases align to TRBD1. Losses at the gene ends were 1 base for V and 4 bases for J; bases not matched to a gene: 11. Germline loops: CDR1 SGHRS, CDR2 YFSETQ. This CDR3 is built from 17 residues.

This clone was seen a handful of times. The genes are TRBV27 and TRBJ2-1; 7 positions match TRBD1. Germline V gene lookup returns CDR1 MNHEY and CDR2 SMNVEV (reference sequence). With V trimmed by 3 bases and J by 6 bases, 8 bases remained unmatched. The CDR3 is made up of 15 amino acids. The CDR3 sequence: CASSFGTARFNEQFF. CDR3 DNA sequence: TGTGCCAGCAGTTTCGGGACAGCGAGATTCAATGAGCAGTTCTTC.

This clone was counted a few times. V usage is TRBV11-1 and J usage is TRBJ2-7; no firm D call. This CDR3 is 14 amino acids long. Trimming removed 1 base from V and 2 bases from J, with 9 bases in between. The germline V gene encodes CDR1 SGHAT and CDR2 FQDESV (reference sequence). As DNA, the CDR3 is TGTGCCAGCAGCTTAGATGGCAGGCCCTACGAGCAGTACTTC. Amino acids: CASSLDGRPYEQYF.

A few counts support this clone. This chain links TRBV7-2 with TRBJ1-6; D ambiguous. From germline, CDR1 is SGHTA and CDR2 FQGNSA. Trimming left V 1 base short and J 10 bases short, with 8 bases between. This CDR3 spans 13 amino acids. CDR3 bases: TGTGCCAGCAGCTTAGTATCGGGATCACCCCTCCACTTT. Translation gives CASSLVSGSPLHF.

The genes are TRBV5-1 and TRBJ2-6, with TRBD1 matching 11 bases. V lost 3 bases, J lost 2 bases, and 1 base stayed unmatched. This CDR3 is 16 amino acids long. The germline CDR1 and CDR2 sequences are SGHRS and YFSETQ. As DNA, the CDR3 is TGCGCCAGCAGCTGGGGACAGGGGGCTGGGGCCAACGTCCTGACTTTC. Its protein is CASSWGQGAGANVLTF.

V is TRBV7-8 and J is TRBJ2-3, with 10 bases matching TRBD2. Germline assignment: CDR1 SGHVS and CDR2 FQNEAQ. CDR3 length: 15 residues. The junction had 5 bases not matched to a gene; V was cut back by 4 bases and J by 4 bases. In nucleotides, the CDR3 is TGTGCCAGCAGCTCAAGAGCGGGGGGGGCAGATACGCAGTATTTT. It encodes CASSSRAGGADTQYF.

V usage is TRBV18 and J usage is TRBJ1-2; D not certain. Germline loops: CDR1 KGHSH, CDR2 LQKENI. The CDR3 is 14 residues long. V was clipped by 2 bases and J by 4 bases, with 11 bases between them. CDR3 nucleotide sequence: TGTGCCAGCTCACCAAGTGAGAGAATCTATGGCTACACCTTC. Protein: CASSPSERIYGYTF.

This chain uses TRBV5-1 with TRBJ1-6, with unresolved D. V lost 5 bases and J lost 8, with 11 bases in between. The CDR3 consists of 13 residues. Germline V gene data show CDR1 as SGHRS and CDR2 as YFSETQ. The chain's CDR3 is CASSLPSDSPLHF. CDR3 sequence (DNA): TGCGCCAGCAGTTTGCCCTCTGATTCACCCCTCCACTTT.

V is TRBV5-6 and J is TRBJ1-1; unclear D gene. CDR3 size: 15 residues. The V gene lost 4 bases and the J gene lost 1 base, with 14 bases spanning the gap. Germline CDR1 SGHDT, CDR2 YYEEEE. CDR3 residues: CASSLRSFGNTEAFF. The DNA of the CDR3 is TGTGCCAGCAGCCTACGTAGCTTCGGGAACACTGAAGCTTTCTTT.

The rearrangement uses TRBV5-1 and TRBJ2-1; 7 bases fit TRBD2. After removal of 0 bases from V and 2 bases from J, the junction contained 2 bases not matched to a gene. This CDR3 contains 15 residues. Germline CDR1 and CDR2: SGHRS and YFSETQ. CDR3 nucleotides: TGCGCCAGCAGCTTGGCTAGCGGCCCCTACAATGAGCAGTTCTTC. Translation: CASSLASGPYNEQFF.